This T cell receptor (beta chain) came from a study of cytomegalovirus exposure and HLA in healthy donors. Study observations and caveats: Overall, about 160 TCR beta chains were annotated as cytomegalovirus-associated.

Turning to this clone: Its matching antigen is unknown.

Both 60 Vbeta primers and 13 Jbeta primers went into the PCR. TCRdb's copy holds only in-frame clones and misses some; the assay was immunoSEQ multiplex PCR. There are some 160,000 clones in the sample, with approximately 2% held by the top ten. From germline, CDR1 is MNHEY and CDR2 SMNVEV (reference sequence). V lost 3 bases to trimming and J lost 7 bases; unmatched junction nucleotides: 7. CDR3 size: 14 residues. The sample taken for sequencing was PBMCs. The chain uses TRBV27 and TRBJ1-2; TRBD1 matches at 8 bases. The receptor comes from a man aged 30 to 39 in good health and CMV-seronegative. CDR3 nucleotide sequence: TGTGCCAGCAGTTTCCACGGACAGGGCTCTGGCTACACCTTC. Translation gives CASSFHGQGSGYTF.